This TCR beta chain is drawn from a study of CD8 T cells in Susac syndrome. Findings and caveats of the study: The authors found fewer than 20 Susac-specific public clones in total CD8+ repertoires and 5 or 6 in CD8+ TEMRA repertoires.

Looked up from germline, CDR1 is MNHEY and CDR2 is SVGAGI. V shed 5 bases and J shed 1 base, with 11 bases lying between them. There are 14 residues in the CDR3. Random hexamers were used to reverse transcribe an amount of 0.5 to 1 ug RNA. TCRdb called the immunoSEQ multiplex PCR reads again in MiXCR, with one record for every CDR3 protein. This table has some 200,000 distinct CDR3 sequences, over 90% appearing once. On this clonotype: Antigen unknown.

This sequence joins TRBV6-5 and TRBJ1-1; the D is unclear. This clonotype was sampled from a human donor with Susac syndrome. Sequenced sample: CD8+ T cells from PBMCs. The CDR3, as DNA: TGTGCCAGCAGTCGTGGGCAAGAGAACACTGAAGCTTTCTTT. Its translation is CASSRGQENTEAFF.